This is a list of T cell receptor beta chains from one sample in a study of spatial heterogeneity in lung cancer. MiXCR, run by TCRdb on the 5' RACE reads, gives a single entry per CDR3 protein. Of 43,000 or so distinct CDR3 sequences in the sample, 6.5% to 8.5% were seen once. Sequenced here: PBMCs, sampled at surgery. The receptors come from a female donor with early-stage non-small cell lung cancer. Both conserved end residues are part of each CDR3. The D gene is left open where the match is weak. Only some rows state a clone size, as once, few, many or a class for expanded clones.

j_call: TRBJ1-1; d_call: NA; cdr3_length: 15; clone_size: few; v_call: TRBV6-5; cdr3_nt: TGTGCCAGCAGCCAACCCGCAGGGAGAGGGACTGAAGCTTTCTTT; cdr3_aa: CASSQPAGRGTEAFF
j_call: TRBJ1-1; d_call: NA; cdr3_length: 15; clone_size: NA; v_call: TRBV12-3/TRBV12-4; cdr3_nt: TGTGCCAGCAGCCTGGGGGGCCACGGGAACACTGAAGCTTTCTTT; cdr3_aa: CASSLGGHGNTEAFF
j_call: TRBJ1-2; d_call: NA; cdr3_length: 13; clone_size: many; v_call: TRBV18; cdr3_nt: TGTGCCACCACACCGGACAGCAAATATGGCTACACCTTC; cdr3_aa: CATTPDSKYGYTF
j_call: TRBJ2-7; d_call: NA; cdr3_length: 16; clone_size: few; v_call: TRBV5-6; cdr3_nt: TGTGCCAGCAGCCCCCGAGGAAGGGTAGGGACCTACGAGCAGTACTTC; cdr3_aa: CASSPRGRVGTYEQYF
j_call: TRBJ2-4; d_call: NA; cdr3_length: 14; clone_size: few; v_call: TRBV28; cdr3_nt: TGTGCCAGCAGTTCACAGTTAGCCAAAAACATTCAGTACTTC; cdr3_aa: CASSSQLAKNIQYF
j_call: TRBJ2-7; d_call: NA; cdr3_length: 14; clone_size: many; v_call: TRBV6-1; cdr3_nt: TGTGCCAGCAGTGAACGGTACCCCCCCTACGAGCAGTACTTC; cdr3_aa: CASSERYPPYEQYF
j_call: TRBJ2-5; d_call: TRBD2; cdr3_length: 15; clone_size: NA; v_call: TRBV20-1; cdr3_nt: TGCAGTGCTGGACGGACTAGCGGGGGACAAGAGACCCAGTACTTC; cdr3_aa: CSAGRTSGGQETQYF
j_call: TRBJ1-5; d_call: NA; cdr3_length: 16; clone_size: many; v_call: TRBV14; cdr3_nt: TGTGCCAGCAGCCAATACGACAGGAATAGCAATCAGCCCCAGCATTTT; cdr3_aa: CASSQYDRNSNQPQHF
j_call: TRBJ1-2; d_call: NA; cdr3_length: 14; clone_size: few; v_call: TRBV2; cdr3_nt: TGTGCCAGCAGGACCTCCAGCGCAGGGGCCGGCTACACCTTC; cdr3_aa: CASRTSSAGAGYTF
j_call: TRBJ1-2; d_call: TRBD1; cdr3_length: 15; clone_size: many; v_call: TRBV28; cdr3_nt: TGTGCCAGCAGTTACTCGACAGGGGGTGCCTATGGCTACACCTTC; cdr3_aa: CASSYSTGGAYGYTF
j_call: TRBJ2-7; d_call: TRBD1; cdr3_length: 15; clone_size: few; v_call: TRBV14; cdr3_nt: TGTGCCAGCAGCACAACCGGGACAGGGTCCTACGAGCAGTACTTC; cdr3_aa: CASSTTGTGSYEQYF
j_call: TRBJ1-1; d_call: NA; cdr3_length: 11; clone_size: many; v_call: TRBV24-1; cdr3_nt: TGTGCCACCAGCGGGAACACTGAAGCTTTCTTT; cdr3_aa: CATSGNTEAFF
j_call: TRBJ1-2; d_call: NA; cdr3_length: 16; clone_size: NA; v_call: TRBV6-6; cdr3_nt: TGTGCCAGCAGTGAGACCGGGACTGGGTCCACTAGGGGCTACACCTTC; cdr3_aa: CASSETGTGSTRGYTF
j_call: TRBJ1-1; d_call: NA; cdr3_length: 12; clone_size: many; v_call: TRBV2; cdr3_nt: TGTGCCAGCAGTATCAGGAACACTGAAGCTTTCTTT; cdr3_aa: CASSIRNTEAFF
j_call: TRBJ2-7; d_call: NA; cdr3_length: 15; clone_size: NA; v_call: TRBV5-8; cdr3_nt: TGTGCCAGCAGCTTGGTCCCGGGATACTTCTACGAGCAGTACTTC; cdr3_aa: CASSLVPGYFYEQYF
j_call: TRBJ2-3; d_call: NA; cdr3_length: 13; clone_size: NA; v_call: TRBV28; cdr3_nt: TGTGCCAGCAGCGGACTGGTTCCAGATACGCAGTATTTT; cdr3_aa: CASSGLVPDTQYF
j_call: TRBJ1-2; d_call: NA; cdr3_length: 16; clone_size: few; v_call: TRBV4-1; cdr3_nt: TGCGCCAGCAGCCAAGTCTTGGCCAGAGAGAGCTATGGCTACACCTTC; cdr3_aa: CASSQVLARESYGYTF
j_call: TRBJ1-5; d_call: NA; cdr3_length: 16; clone_size: many; v_call: TRBV18; cdr3_nt: TGTGCCAGCTCACCACCGGACAGTGTTAGCAATCAGCCCCAGCATTTT; cdr3_aa: CASSPPDSVSNQPQHF
j_call: TRBJ1-2; d_call: NA; cdr3_length: 13; clone_size: few; v_call: TRBV20-1; cdr3_nt: TGCAGTGCCTACCTTGGGGGTGGTCATGGCTACACCTTC; cdr3_aa: CSAYLGGGHGYTF
j_call: TRBJ1-5; d_call: NA; cdr3_length: 14; clone_size: few; v_call: TRBV5-1; cdr3_nt: TGCGCCAGCAGCTTGGCCGGGGAAGGTCAGCCCCAGCATTTT; cdr3_aa: CASSLAGEGQPQHF
j_call: TRBJ2-5; d_call: TRBD2; cdr3_length: 13; clone_size: many; v_call: TRBV18; cdr3_nt: TGTGCCAGCTCACCCGGACTAGAGGAGACCCAGTACTTC; cdr3_aa: CASSPGLEETQYF
j_call: TRBJ2-2; d_call: TRBD2; cdr3_length: 15; clone_size: many; v_call: TRBV18; cdr3_nt: TGTGCCAGCTCACCACAGCGGGAAGACACCGGGGAGCTGTTTTTT; cdr3_aa: CASSPQREDTGELFF
j_call: TRBJ2-2; d_call: NA; cdr3_length: 15; clone_size: NA; v_call: TRBV5-1; cdr3_nt: TGCGCCAGCAGCTTGTTAAGGCCGGAGACCGGGGAGCTGTTTTTT; cdr3_aa: CASSLLRPETGELFF
j_call: TRBJ1-6; d_call: NA; cdr3_length: 15; clone_size: many; v_call: TRBV12-3/TRBV12-4; cdr3_nt: TGTGCCAGCAGTTCTGAGGGCGTAGGCCCCTCACCCCTCCACTTT; cdr3_aa: CASSSEGVGPSPLHF
j_call: TRBJ1-6; d_call: NA; cdr3_length: 14; clone_size: few; v_call: TRBV18; cdr3_nt: TGTGCCAGCTCACCAAGTAGGGGCGAAGCCCCCCTCCACTTT; cdr3_aa: CASSPSRGEAPLHF
j_call: TRBJ2-3; d_call: TRBD2; cdr3_length: 18; clone_size: many; v_call: TRBV6-5; cdr3_nt: TGTGCCAGCAGTTACTCGGGACTAGCGGGGGGAAGCACAGATACGCAGTATTTT; cdr3_aa: CASSYSGLAGGSTDTQYF
j_call: TRBJ2-2; d_call: NA; cdr3_length: 15; clone_size: few; v_call: TRBV5-1; cdr3_nt: TGCGCCAGCAGCAGCACCACAGGGCTCACCGGGGAGCTGTTTTTT; cdr3_aa: CASSSTTGLTGELFF
j_call: TRBJ1-2; d_call: NA; cdr3_length: 14; clone_size: NA; v_call: TRBV11-2; cdr3_nt: TGTGCCAGCAGAGGGGGGCGAAACCGGTATGGCTACACCTTC; cdr3_aa: CASRGGRNRYGYTF
j_call: TRBJ1-1; d_call: NA; cdr3_length: 13; clone_size: many; v_call: TRBV7-9; cdr3_nt: TGTGCCAGCAGCATACAGGGGAACACTGAAGCTTTCTTT; cdr3_aa: CASSIQGNTEAFF
j_call: TRBJ1-2; d_call: NA; cdr3_length: 11; clone_size: NA; v_call: TRBV3-1; cdr3_nt: TGTGCCAGCAGCCAAGGGACGGGCTACACCTTC; cdr3_aa: CASSQGTGYTF
j_call: TRBJ2-7; d_call: NA; cdr3_length: 14; clone_size: NA; v_call: TRBV11-2; cdr3_nt: TGTGCCAGCAGCCCCATCAGGTCAGCAGAGAAGCAGTACTTC; cdr3_aa: CASSPIRSAEKQYF
j_call: TRBJ2-3; d_call: TRBD1; cdr3_length: 16; clone_size: few; v_call: TRBV12-3/TRBV12-4; cdr3_nt: TGTGCCAGCAGTCGAGCAGGGACAGGGTGGGCAGATACGCAGTATTTT; cdr3_aa: CASSRAGTGWADTQYF
j_call: TRBJ2-1; d_call: NA; cdr3_length: 13; clone_size: many; v_call: TRBV12-3/TRBV12-4; cdr3_nt: TGTGCCAGCAGTTTTCTAAATGGGAATGAGCAGTTCTTC; cdr3_aa: CASSFLNGNEQFF
j_call: TRBJ2-7; d_call: NA; cdr3_length: 13; clone_size: many; v_call: TRBV12-3/TRBV12-4; cdr3_nt: TGTGCCAGCAGTTTGGAAGCGATCTACGAGCAGTACTTC; cdr3_aa: CASSLEAIYEQYF
j_call: TRBJ2-2; d_call: NA; cdr3_length: 15; clone_size: many; v_call: TRBV20-1; cdr3_nt: TGCAGTGCTCCTGGACCGCGGGGGCTGGTCGGGGAGCTGTTTTTT; cdr3_aa: CSAPGPRGLVGELFF
j_call: TRBJ2-5; d_call: NA; cdr3_length: 13; clone_size: few; v_call: TRBV20-1; cdr3_nt: TGCAGTGCTAGGGACTCGCCGGAGGGGACCCAGTACTTC; cdr3_aa: CSARDSPEGTQYF
j_call: TRBJ2-7; d_call: NA; cdr3_length: 18; clone_size: many; v_call: TRBV7-6; cdr3_nt: TGTGCCAGCAGCTTAGGGGTATCGGTACAGGACAGCTCCTACGAGCAGTACTTC; cdr3_aa: CASSLGVSVQDSSYEQYF
j_call: TRBJ2-1; d_call: NA; cdr3_length: 15; clone_size: many; v_call: TRBV3-1; cdr3_nt: TGTGCCAGCAGCCCGGGACTTGCGTCGTCCAATGAGCAGTTCTTC; cdr3_aa: CASSPGLASSNEQFF
j_call: TRBJ2-3; d_call: NA; cdr3_length: 11; clone_size: many; v_call: TRBV7-8; cdr3_nt: TGTGCCAGCAGCACCACAGATACGCAGTATTTT; cdr3_aa: CASSTTDTQYF
j_call: TRBJ2-7; d_call: NA; cdr3_length: 15; clone_size: few; v_call: TRBV7-2; cdr3_nt: TGTGCCAGCAGCTTCAAATCTCCGGGGACCTACGAGCAGTACTTC; cdr3_aa: CASSFKSPGTYEQYF
j_call: TRBJ2-3; d_call: TRBD2; cdr3_length: 13; clone_size: many; v_call: TRBV29-1; cdr3_nt: TGCAGCGTCAGCGGGGGTAACACAGATACGCAGTATTTT; cdr3_aa: CSVSGGNTDTQYF
j_call: TRBJ1-6; d_call: NA; cdr3_length: 13; clone_size: few; v_call: TRBV3-1; cdr3_nt: TGTGCCAGCAGCCAAGATAGGGGGTTTCGCCTCCACTTT; cdr3_aa: CASSQDRGFRLHF
j_call: TRBJ1-6; d_call: NA; cdr3_length: 12; clone_size: few; v_call: TRBV6-6; cdr3_nt: TGTGCCAGCGCGGCAGTTGGATCACCCCTCCACTTT; cdr3_aa: CASAAVGSPLHF
j_call: TRBJ2-5; d_call: NA; cdr3_length: 17; clone_size: NA; v_call: TRBV14; cdr3_nt: TGTGCCAGCAGCCACGCTCTTGGGGGGCCGATATTGGAGACCCAGTACTTC; cdr3_aa: CASSHALGGPILETQYF
j_call: TRBJ2-1; d_call: NA; cdr3_length: 16; clone_size: NA; v_call: TRBV5-1; cdr3_nt: TGCGCCAGCAGCTTACAGGGCCCAACCCCTTACAATGAGCAGTTCTTC; cdr3_aa: CASSLQGPTPYNEQFF